The text below deals with one T cell receptor beta chain. Its antigen is still unknown. This specimen belongs to a study of T cell responses to AZD1222 COVID-19 vaccine. The study's findings and limits: At 160-218 and 743-854, vaccine-associated CD4 TCRs were dominant, and they spanned spike.

CDR1 is SEHNR, CDR2 FQNEAQ, per germline (reference sequence). The CDR3 runs 17 residues. V lost 5 bases and J lost 1; bases outside the gene matches: 12. Clones were sequenced by immunoSEQ multiplex PCR, and TCRdb holds only the in-frame ones, with some missing. The sample consists of under 150,000 clones, 90% to 95% of them appearing once. This material consisted of peripheral blood, taken on day 0 of AZD1222 vaccination. V and J are TRBV7-9 and TRBJ2-7, with TRBD1 matching over 9 bases. This clonotype was obtained from an adult in good health. DNA for the CDR3: TGTGCCAGCAGCGCAAGGGCGGGGACAGGGTGGTCCTACGAGCAGTACTTC. Translating it yields CASSARAGTGWSYEQYF.